This T cell receptor (beta chain) comes out of a study of T cell responses to AZD1222 COVID-19 vaccine. General study findings and limits: Most donors were white British, females outnumbered males, and clonal diversity was possibly underestimated. Within unmutated variant regions lay the reported targets of nearly half of spike-specific TCRs.

The length of the CDR3 is 17 residues. V lost 1 base and J lost 5; bases outside the gene matches: 12. From germline, CDR1 is LGHNT and CDR2 FRNRAP. Repertoires were generated with immunoSEQ multiplex PCR, while TCRdb's copy carries only in-frame clones and drops some. The data contain around 200,000 clones, 88% of them singletons. On this clone: Its specificity is not known.

The sample consisted of peripheral blood, taken on day 0 of AZD1222 vaccination. This clonotype was obtained from an adult in good health. J is TRBJ2-5 and V is TRBV12-5, with 8 bases that match TRBD2. The CDR3 region has the DNA TGTGCTAGTGGTTTGGGCGTCGGGGGGGCCTTTGAGGAGACCCAGTACTTC. This codes for CASGLGVGGAFEETQYF. Full variable domain (outside the CDR3, taken from reference TRBV12-5 and TRBJ2-5): DARVTQTPRHKVTEMGQEVTMRCQPILGHNTVFWYRQTMMQGLELLAYFRNRAPLDDSGMPKDRFSAEMPDATLATLKIQPSEPRDSAVYFCASGLGVGGAFEETQYFGPGTRLLVL.